This T cell receptor beta chain emerged from a study of technical replicates of blood from a few donors. TCRdb's copy holds only in-frame clones and misses some; the assay was immunoSEQ multiplex PCR. The sample has under 75,000 clones, 75% to 90% seen once; the top ten hold 4% to 5.5%. This clone was seen just once. The receptor comes from a human donor in good health. Some clones in this sample may be carry-over from other donors' samples. Sequencing input: PBMCs.

DNA of the CDR3: TGTGCCAGCATTAACGGGGGCACTGAAGCTTTCTTT. It translates to CASINGGTEAFF. The chain is built from TRBV19 and TRBJ1-1; D possibly corresponds to TRBD1 (5 bases). Trimming left V 9 bases short and J 4 bases short, with 12 bases between. This CDR3 is built from 12 residues. CDR1 is LNHDA and CDR2 is SQIVND in the germline V gene (reference sequence).